The T cell receptor (beta chain) under discussion was sequenced for a study of OX40 agonist ivuxolimab in advanced cancers. Study in general: While on treatment, patients had intravenous ivuxolimab at 0.01 to 10 mg/kg every 2 weeks.

Clones were read by immunoSEQ multiplex PCR, and TCRdb kept only the in-frame ones, dropping some. Among roughly 50,000 clones, around nine tenths were seen once, and the ten largest hold over 9%. V was clipped by 3 bases and J by 7 bases; unmatched bases: 4. The germline CDR1 and CDR2 sequences are LNHNV and YYDKDF (reference sequence). The CDR3 contains 16 residues. The clonotype comes from an adult with an advanced solid tumor such as melanoma, head and neck, liver or kidney cancer. The chain employs TRBV15 and TRBJ2-2, with TRBD2 matching 14 bases. The source material was CD4+ or CD8+ T cells sorted from blood, sampled in a trial of the OX40 agonist ivuxolimab. The CDR3 sequence: CATSSHGTSGGGELFF. The CDR3 region has the DNA TGTGCCACCAGCAGCCACGGGACTAGCGGGGGCGGGGAGCTGTTTTTT.